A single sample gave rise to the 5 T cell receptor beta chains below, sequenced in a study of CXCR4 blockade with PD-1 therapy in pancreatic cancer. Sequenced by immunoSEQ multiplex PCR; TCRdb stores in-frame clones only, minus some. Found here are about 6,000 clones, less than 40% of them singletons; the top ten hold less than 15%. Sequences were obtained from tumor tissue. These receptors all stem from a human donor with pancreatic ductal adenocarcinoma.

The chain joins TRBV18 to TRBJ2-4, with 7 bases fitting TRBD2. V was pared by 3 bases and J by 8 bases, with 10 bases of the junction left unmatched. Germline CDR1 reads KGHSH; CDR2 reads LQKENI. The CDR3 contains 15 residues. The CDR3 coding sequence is TGTGCCAGCTCACCCTCCCTCGGGGGGAGCGACATTCAGTACTTC. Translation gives CASSPSLGGSDIQYF.

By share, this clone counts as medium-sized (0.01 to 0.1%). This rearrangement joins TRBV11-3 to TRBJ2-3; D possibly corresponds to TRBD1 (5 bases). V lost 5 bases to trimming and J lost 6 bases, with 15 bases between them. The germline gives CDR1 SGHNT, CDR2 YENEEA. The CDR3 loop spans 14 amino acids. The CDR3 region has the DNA TGTGCCAGCAGCCCTACCAGGGTCGGCGATACGCAGTATTTT. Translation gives CASSPTRVGDTQYF.

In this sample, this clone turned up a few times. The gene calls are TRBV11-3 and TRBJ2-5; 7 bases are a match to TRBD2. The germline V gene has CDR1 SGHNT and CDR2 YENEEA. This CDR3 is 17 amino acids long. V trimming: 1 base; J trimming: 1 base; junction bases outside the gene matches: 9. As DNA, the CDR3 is TGTGCCAGCAGCTTAGTCCCAGCTAGCGGATCCCAAGAGACCCAGTACTTC. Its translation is CASSLVPASGSQETQYF. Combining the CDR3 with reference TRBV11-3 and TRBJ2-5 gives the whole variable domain EAGVVQSPRYKIIEKKQPVAFWCNPISGHNTLYWYLQNLGQGPELLIRYENEEAVDDSQLPKDRFSAERLKGVDSTLKIQPAELGDSAVYLCASSLVPASGSQETQYFGPGTRLLVL.

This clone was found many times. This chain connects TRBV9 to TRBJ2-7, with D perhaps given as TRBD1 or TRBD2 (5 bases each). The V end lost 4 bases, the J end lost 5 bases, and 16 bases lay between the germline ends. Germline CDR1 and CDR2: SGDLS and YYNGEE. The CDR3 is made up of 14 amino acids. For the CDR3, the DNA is TGTGCCAGCAGCCCCGAGGGGTGGGCGGACGAGCAGTACTTC. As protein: CASSPEGWADEQYF.

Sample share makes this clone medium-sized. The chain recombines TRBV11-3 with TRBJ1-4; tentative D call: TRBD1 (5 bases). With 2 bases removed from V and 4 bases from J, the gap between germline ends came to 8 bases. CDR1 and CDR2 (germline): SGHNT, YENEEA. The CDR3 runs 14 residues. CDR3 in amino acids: CASSLRGDNEKLFF. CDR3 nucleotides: TGTGCCAGCAGCTTAAGGGGAGATAATGAAAAACTGTTTTTT.